This passage covers 22 T cell receptor beta chains from one sample sequenced in a study of blood T cell repertoires in COVID-19. Repertoires were generated with immunoSEQ multiplex PCR, while TCRdb's copy carries only in-frame clones and drops some. This table has roughly 87,000 clones, 84% appearing once. The sequenced sample was peripheral blood. These receptors all come from a woman aged 55-75 years with acute or convalescent COVID-19.

The chain joins TRBV19 to TRBJ1-5, with 8 nucleotides matching TRBD1. The germline CDR1 and CDR2 sequences are LNHDA and SQIVND (reference sequence). The CDR3 consists of 14 residues. The junction had 4 bases not matched to a gene; V was cut back by 7 bases and J by 2 bases. The DNA for the CDR3 is TGTGCCAGTACCGACAGGGGCGGCAATCAGCCCCAGCATTTT. This sequence encodes CASTDRGGNQPQHF.

This chain joins TRBV3-1 (or the pseudogene TRBV3-2) and TRBJ2-5; tentative D call: TRBD1 (6 bases). This CDR3 is 15 amino acids long. Germline assignment: CDR1 LGHDT and CDR2 YNNKEL (reference sequence). Trimming took off 0 bases at V and 6 bases at J, with 14 bases between the two ends. CDR3 coding DNA: TGTGCCAGCAGCCAAGATCGGAACAGGGCGAAGACCCAGTACTTC. Translation gives CASSQDRNRAKTQYF.

CDR3 coding DNA: TGTGCCAGCAGTCCCGCCCCGGCTGGGGCCAACGTCCTGACTTTC. Encoded protein: CASSPAPAGANVLTF. The chain carries TRBV6-5 and TRBJ2-6; D not certain. V was shortened by 5 bases and J by 2 bases, with 10 bases between the two germline ends. Germline values: CDR1 MNHEY, CDR2 SVGAGI. The CDR3 covers 15 residues.

This clone was picked up a small number of times. The J gene is TRBJ1-5, the V gene TRBV19; D perhaps matches TRBD1 (6 bases). The CDR3 runs 15 residues. From germline, CDR1 is LNHDA and CDR2 SQIVND (reference sequence). V gave up 5 bases and J gave up 4 bases, with 15 bases separating them. DNA for the CDR3: TGTGCCAGTAGTCCCGGAAGCGGACAGAATCAGCCCCAGCATTTT. Residues: CASSPGSGQNQPQHF. Filled out from reference TRBV19 and TRBJ1-5, the complete variable domain reads DGGITQSPKYLFRKEGQNVTLSCEQNLNHDAMYWYRQDPGQGLRLIYYSQIVNDFQKGDIAEGYSVSREKKESFPLTVTSAQKNPTAFYLCASSPGSGQNQPQHFGDGTRLSIL.

About this clone: The same CDR3 is also encoded by other DNA sequences in this sample. The rearrangement uses TRBV4-2 and TRBJ2-7, with 7 bases fitting TRBD2. This CDR3 has 15 amino acids. Germline V lookup: CDR1 LGHNA, CDR2 YNFKEQ. V lost 0 bases and J lost 3; bases outside the gene matches: 5. The CDR3 is CASSQDLGGSYEQYF. As DNA, the CDR3 is TGTGCCAGCAGCCAAGATTTGGGGGGGAGCTACGAGCAGTACTTC.

V and J are TRBV28 and TRBJ1-2; TRBD1 aligns across 7 bases. Germline V lookup: CDR1 MDHEN, CDR2 SYDVKM. CDR3 length: 13 amino acids. V dropped 5 bases and J dropped 4; count of bases not matched to a gene: 4. CDR3 in DNA: TGTGCCAGCAGTAGGGACAGCTCCTATGGCTACACCTTC. It codes for CASSRDSSYGYTF.

The chain uses TRBV30 and TRBJ2-1, with TRBD1 matching over 9 bases. This CDR3 is 12 amino acids long. The germline gives CDR1 GTSNPN, CDR2 SVGIG (reference sequence). J lost 10 bases, V lost 2 bases, and 3 bases had no gene match. CDR3 sequence (DNA): TGTGCCTGGAGTACGACAGGGGGGGAGCAGTTCTTC. Its translation: CAWSTTGGEQFF.

This sequence joins TRBV5-1 and TRBJ1-5; D is uncertain. Trimming took 0 bases from V and 7 from J, leaving 14 bases between them. Per the germline V gene, CDR1 is SGHRS and CDR2 is YFSETQ. This CDR3 has 15 residues. The CDR3 here is CASSLDPLRRQPQHF. As DNA, the CDR3 is TGCGCCAGCAGCTTGGACCCCCTAAGGAGACAGCCCCAGCATTTT.

The chain is built from TRBV28 and TRBJ1-1, with TRBD1 identical over 9 bases. Per germline, CDR1 MDHEN and CDR2 SYDVKM. CDR3 length: 17 amino acids. The V gene end was trimmed by 1 base and the J gene end by 3 bases; junction bases not matched to a gene: 9. CDR3 sequence: CASSLYGQGRVHTEAFF. The CDR3 DNA reads TGTGCCAGCAGTTTATACGGACAGGGGAGGGTACACACTGAAGCTTTCTTT.

The genes are TRBV19 and TRBJ1-1; TRBD1 might be the D (5 bases). There are 14 residues in the CDR3. Germline-derived CDR1 and CDR2 are LNHDA and SQIVND (reference sequence). V was pared by 7 bases and J by 4 bases, with 16 bases between. The CDR3 sequence: CASNKNRIGTEAFF. CDR3 bases: TGTGCCAGTAACAAAAACAGGATCGGCACTGAAGCTTTCTTT.

The chain has TRBV30 and TRBJ1-1, with D tentatively TRBD1 (5 bases). V dropped 5 bases and J dropped 4 bases, with 14 bases sitting between them. CDR1 is GTSNPN and CDR2 is SVGIG in the germline V gene (reference sequence). The CDR3 totals 13 residues. The CDR3 DNA sequence: TGTGCCTGGGGAAGACAGCAGGGCACTGAAGCTTTCTTT. Translated: CAWGRQQGTEAFF. Supplemented by reference TRBV30 and TRBJ1-1, the full variable domain reads SQTIHQWPATLVQPVGSPLSLECTVEGTSNPNLYWYRQAAGRGLQLLFYSVGIGQISSEVPQNLSASRPQDRQFILSSKKLLLSDSGFYLCAWGRQQGTEAFFGQGTRLTVV.

V usage is TRBV18 and J usage is TRBJ1-1; TRBD1 aligns across 9 bases. The CDR3 loop spans 15 amino acids. The germline gives CDR1 KGHSH, CDR2 LQKENI. V trimming: 3 bases; J trimming: 5 bases; junction bases outside the gene matches: 7. The DNA for the CDR3 is TGTGCCAGCTCACCCGGGACAGGGATTAGGACTGAAGCTTTCTTT. Its protein is CASSPGTGIRTEAFF.

This chain joins TRBV5-3 and TRBJ1-5; 7 bases agree with TRBD1. TRBV5-3 is placed among ORFs of uncertain function. CDR3 length: 15 residues. Unmatched junction bases numbered 8, after V lost 5 bases and J lost 3 bases. CDR3 in amino acids: CARRPYGQDNQPQHF. The CDR3, as DNA: TGTGCCAGAAGACCCTACGGACAGGACAATCAGCCCCAGCATTTT.

The chain carries TRBV6-5 and TRBJ1-1; D might be TRBD1 (5 bases). CDR3 length: 14 residues. The V gene's germline CDR1 is MNHEY and CDR2 SVGAGI. Trimming cost V 6 bases and J 4 bases, with 15 bases left between them. CDR3 amino acids: CASSQTAGGTEAFF. CDR3 coding DNA: TGTGCCAGCAGCCAGACAGCGGGGGGCACTGAAGCTTTCTTT.

The chain has TRBV18 and TRBJ2-7, with TRBD2 matching 10 bases. V trimming: 5 bases; J trimming: 0 bases; junction bases outside the gene matches: 13. CDR3 size: 18 residues. Germline CDR1 reads KGHSH; CDR2 reads LQKENI. CDR3: CASSTLQLAGAYSYEQYF. CDR3 DNA: TGTGCCAGCTCAACCCTCCAGCTAGCGGGGGCTTACTCCTACGAGCAGTACTTC.

Regarding this clone: Mismatch with germline at one junction end may stem from a read error. V gene TRBV11-2 combines with J gene TRBJ2-5; D perhaps matches TRBD2 (5 bases). This CDR3 is built from 12 residues. Germline V lookup: CDR1 SGHAT, CDR2 FQNNGV. CDR3 bases: TGTGCCAGCAGCCCCAGTGAGGGTCCCTTGAACTTC. Translated: CASSPSEGPLNF.

The chain combines TRBV3-1 (or the pseudogene TRBV3-2) with TRBJ2-3; possible D gene TRBD2, 5 bases. The germline V gene has CDR1 LGHDT and CDR2 YNNKEL (reference sequence). Trimming removed 4 bases from V and 2 bases from J, with 16 bases in between. The CDR3 is 16 amino acids. CDR3 sequence reads: CASSPYHSGFTDTQYF. The CDR3 coding sequence is TGTGCCAGCAGCCCGTACCATTCGGGATTCACAGATACGCAGTATTTT.

The chain carries TRBV18 and TRBJ2-3, with 8 bases aligning to TRBD2. V shed 3 bases, J shed 2 bases, and the junction held 7 bases outside the gene matches. Germline CDR1 is KGHSH and CDR2 is LQKENI. This CDR3 is 16 amino acids long. The chain's CDR3 is CASSPLSGGPTDTQYF. The DNA for the CDR3 is TGTGCCAGCTCACCTCTATCGGGGGGGCCCACAGATACGCAGTATTTT. Drawing the rest from reference TRBV18 and TRBJ2-3, the complete variable domain is NAGVMQNPRHLVRRRGQEARLRCSPMKGHSHVYWYRQLPEEGLKFMVYLQKENIIDESGMPKERFSAEFPKEGPSILRIQQVVRGDSAAYFCASSPLSGGPTDTQYFGPGTRLTVL.

The chain carries TRBV5-6 and TRBJ1-1; 9 nucleotides line up with TRBD1. The CDR3 is made up of 16 amino acids. With V trimmed by 1 base and J by 0 bases, 4 bases remained unmatched. Germline assignment: CDR1 SGHDT and CDR2 YYEEEE. The CDR3, as DNA: TGTGCCAGCAGCTTGACCTACAGGGGGCTGAACACTGAAGCTTTCTTT. It translates to CASSLTYRGLNTEAFF.

The rearrangement joins TRBV6-2 or TRBV6-3 to TRBJ2-5; 14 bases line up with TRBD2. The V and J ends lost 6 bases and 5 bases, in that order; junction bases with no gene match: 2. CDR3 size: 14 residues. CDR1 and CDR2 from the germline V gene are MNHEY and SVGEGT. The CDR3 here is CASSGTSGGETQYF. As DNA, the CDR3 is TGTGCCAGCAGCGGGACTAGCGGGGGTGAGACCCAGTACTTC.

The chain is built from TRBV4-3 and TRBJ1-3; tentative D call: TRBD1 (5 bases). Looked up from germline, CDR1 is LGHNA and CDR2 is YSLEER. The CDR3 covers 16 residues. Trimming pared 4 bases from V and 3 bases from J, leaving 16 bases between. CDR3 bases: TGCGCCAGCAGCCGTACGGCCGTCAGGGATGGAAACACCATATATTTT. Protein product: CASSRTAVRDGNTIYF.

The chain couples TRBV15 to TRBJ1-6; 8 bases agree with TRBD1. This CDR3 comprises 16 residues. Germline CDR1 LNHNV, CDR2 YYDKDF (reference sequence). Trimming took 4 bases from V and 9 from J; bases not matched to a gene: 11. The CDR3 bases are TGTGCCACCAGCATTAGACAGGGGAGGAGAAGTTCACCCCTCCACTTT. Amino acid sequence: CATSIRQGRRSSPLHF.